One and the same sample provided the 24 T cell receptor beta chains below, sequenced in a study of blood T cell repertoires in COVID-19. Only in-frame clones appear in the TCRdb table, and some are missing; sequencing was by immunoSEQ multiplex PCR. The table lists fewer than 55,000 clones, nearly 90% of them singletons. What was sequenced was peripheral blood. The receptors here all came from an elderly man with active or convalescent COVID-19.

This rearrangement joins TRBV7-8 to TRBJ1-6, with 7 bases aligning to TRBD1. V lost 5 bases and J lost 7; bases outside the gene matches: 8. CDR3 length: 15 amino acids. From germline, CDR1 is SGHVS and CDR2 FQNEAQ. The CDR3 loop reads CASSPRRGSNSPLHF. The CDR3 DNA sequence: TGTGCCAGCAGCCCGCGCAGGGGGAGCAATTCACCCCTCCACTTT. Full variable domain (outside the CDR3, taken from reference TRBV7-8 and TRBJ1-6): GAGVSQSPRYKVAKRGQDVALRCDPISGHVSLFWYQQALGQGPEFLTYFQNEAQLDKSGLPSDRFFAERPEGSVSTLKIQRTQQEDSAVYLCASSPRRGSNSPLHFGNGTRLTVT.

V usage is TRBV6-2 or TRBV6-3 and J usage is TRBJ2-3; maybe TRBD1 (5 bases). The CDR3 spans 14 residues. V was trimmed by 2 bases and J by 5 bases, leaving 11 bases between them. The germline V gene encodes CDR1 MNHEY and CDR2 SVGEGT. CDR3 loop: CASSYGGREDTQYF. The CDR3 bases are TGTGCCAGCAGTTACGGTGGCAGGGAAGATACGCAGTATTTT.

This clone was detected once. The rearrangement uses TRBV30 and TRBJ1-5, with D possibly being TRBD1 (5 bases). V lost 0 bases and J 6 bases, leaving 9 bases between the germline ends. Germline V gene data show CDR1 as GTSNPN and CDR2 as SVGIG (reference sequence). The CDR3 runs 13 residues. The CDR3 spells CAWSVTGSQPQHF. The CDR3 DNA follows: TGTGCCTGGAGTGTTACAGGCAGTCAGCCCCAGCATTTT.

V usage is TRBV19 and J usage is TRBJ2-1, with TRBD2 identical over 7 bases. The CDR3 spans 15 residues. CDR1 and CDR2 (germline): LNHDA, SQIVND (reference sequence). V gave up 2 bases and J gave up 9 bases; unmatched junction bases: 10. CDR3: CASSIQERDIFEQFF. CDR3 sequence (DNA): TGTGCCAGTAGTATACAGGAGCGGGATATTTTTGAGCAGTTCTTC.

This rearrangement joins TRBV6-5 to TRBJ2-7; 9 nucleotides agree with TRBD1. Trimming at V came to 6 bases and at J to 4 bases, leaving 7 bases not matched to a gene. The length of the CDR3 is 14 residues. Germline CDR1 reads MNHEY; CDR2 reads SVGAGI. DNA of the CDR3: TGTGCCAGCAGCCGAACAGGGGGCGGTTACGAGCAGTACTTC. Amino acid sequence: CASSRTGGGYEQYF.

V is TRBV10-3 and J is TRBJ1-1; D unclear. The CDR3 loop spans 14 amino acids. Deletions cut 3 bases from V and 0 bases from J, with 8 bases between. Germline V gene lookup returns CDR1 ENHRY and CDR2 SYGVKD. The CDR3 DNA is TGTGCCATCAGTGAAACTAGCATGAACACTGAAGCTTTCTTT. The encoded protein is CAISETSMNTEAFF.

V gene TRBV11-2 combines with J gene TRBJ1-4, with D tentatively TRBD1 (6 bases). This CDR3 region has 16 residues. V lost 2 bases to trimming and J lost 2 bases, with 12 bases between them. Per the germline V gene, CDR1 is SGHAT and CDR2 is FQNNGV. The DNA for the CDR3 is TGTGCCAGCAGCTTAAGGCCGGGGGGCACTAATGAAAAACTGTTTTTT. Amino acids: CASSLRPGGTNEKLFF.

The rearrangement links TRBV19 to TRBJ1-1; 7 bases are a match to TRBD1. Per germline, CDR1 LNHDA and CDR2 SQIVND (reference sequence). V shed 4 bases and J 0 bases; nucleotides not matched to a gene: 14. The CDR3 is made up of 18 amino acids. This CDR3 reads CASSTSSGQRRMNTEAFF. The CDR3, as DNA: TGTGCCAGTAGTACCTCTTCGGGACAGAGACGTATGAACACTGAAGCTTTCTTT.

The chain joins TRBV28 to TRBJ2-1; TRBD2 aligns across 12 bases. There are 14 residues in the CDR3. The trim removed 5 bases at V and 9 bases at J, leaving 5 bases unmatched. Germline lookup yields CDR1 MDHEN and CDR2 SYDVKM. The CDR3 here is CASSLAGGPGEQFF. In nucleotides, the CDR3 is TGTGCCAGCAGTCTAGCGGGGGGGCCGGGTGAGCAGTTCTTC.

The CDR3 is CASSSAGQAGLYEQYF. Here the CDR3 DNA reads TGTGCCAGCAGCTCGGCGGGGCAGGCGGGTCTCTACGAGCAGTACTTC. The rearrangement links TRBV7-2 to TRBJ2-7; D might be TRBD2 (6 bases). The germline CDR1 and CDR2 sequences are SGHTA and FQGNSA. V dropped 4 bases and J dropped 3 bases, with 19 bases sitting between them. The CDR3 runs 16 residues.

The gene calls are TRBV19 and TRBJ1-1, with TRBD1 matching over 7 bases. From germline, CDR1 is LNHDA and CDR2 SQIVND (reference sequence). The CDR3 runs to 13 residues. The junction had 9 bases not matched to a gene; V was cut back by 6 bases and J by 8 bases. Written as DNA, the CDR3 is TGTGCCAGTAGCCCACATCAGACAGGGGAAGCTTTCTTT. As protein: CASSPHQTGEAFF.

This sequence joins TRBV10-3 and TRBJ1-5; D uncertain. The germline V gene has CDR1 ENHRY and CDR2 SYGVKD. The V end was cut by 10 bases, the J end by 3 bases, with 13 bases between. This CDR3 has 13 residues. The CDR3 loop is CATQRRDNQPQHF. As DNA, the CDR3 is TGTGCCACCCAGCGACGGGACAATCAGCCCCAGCATTTT.

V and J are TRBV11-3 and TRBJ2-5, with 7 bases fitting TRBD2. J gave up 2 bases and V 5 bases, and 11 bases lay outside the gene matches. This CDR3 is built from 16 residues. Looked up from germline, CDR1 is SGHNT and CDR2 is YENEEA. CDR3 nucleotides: TGTGCCAGCAGCCGAGGGAGGTTAGCGGGTCAAGAGACCCAGTACTTC. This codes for CASSRGRLAGQETQYF.

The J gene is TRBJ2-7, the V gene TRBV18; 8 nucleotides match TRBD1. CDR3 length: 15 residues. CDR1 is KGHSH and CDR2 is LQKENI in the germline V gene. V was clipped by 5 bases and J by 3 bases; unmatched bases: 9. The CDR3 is CASSSSGGQGYEQYF. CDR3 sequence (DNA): TGTGCCAGCTCATCCTCAGGGGGCCAGGGCTACGAGCAGTACTTC.

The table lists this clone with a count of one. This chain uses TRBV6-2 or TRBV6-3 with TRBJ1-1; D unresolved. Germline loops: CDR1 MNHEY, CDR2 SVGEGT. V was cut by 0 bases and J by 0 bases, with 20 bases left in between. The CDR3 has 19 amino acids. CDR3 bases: TGTGCCAGCAGTTACTCAAAGGGTATGGTCGGGGAGATGAACACTGAAGCTTTCTTT. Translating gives CASSYSKGMVGEMNTEAFF.

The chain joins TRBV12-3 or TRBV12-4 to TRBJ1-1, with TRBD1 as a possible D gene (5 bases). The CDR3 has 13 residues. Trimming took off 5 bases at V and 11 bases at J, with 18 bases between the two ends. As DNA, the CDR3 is TGTGCCAGCAGTCCCGCCGAAGGGGCGCAGGCTTTCTTT. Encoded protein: CASSPAEGAQAFF.

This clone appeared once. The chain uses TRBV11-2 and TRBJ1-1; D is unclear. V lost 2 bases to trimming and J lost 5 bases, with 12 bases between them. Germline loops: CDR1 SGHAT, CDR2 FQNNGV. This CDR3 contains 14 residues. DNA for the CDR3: TGTGCCAGCAGCTTAATGCCGGCAGGAACTGAAGCTTTCTTT. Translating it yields CASSLMPAGTEAFF.

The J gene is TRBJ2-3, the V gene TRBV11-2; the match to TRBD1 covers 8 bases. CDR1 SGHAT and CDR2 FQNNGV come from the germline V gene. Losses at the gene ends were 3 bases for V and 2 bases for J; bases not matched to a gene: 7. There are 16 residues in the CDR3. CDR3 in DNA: TGTGCCAGCAGCTTGACAGGGGTCGCCTTCACAGATACGCAGTATTTT. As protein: CASSLTGVAFTDTQYF.

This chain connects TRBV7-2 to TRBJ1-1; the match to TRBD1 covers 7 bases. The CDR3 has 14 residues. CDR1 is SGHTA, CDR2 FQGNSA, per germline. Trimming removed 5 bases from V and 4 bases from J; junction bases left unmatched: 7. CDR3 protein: CASSPNGQVTEAFF. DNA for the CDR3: TGTGCCAGCAGCCCAAACGGACAGGTCACTGAAGCTTTCTTT.

CDR3 DNA: TGTGCCATCAGGACTACCGGGGGCACAGATACGCAGTATTTT. This sequence encodes CAIRTTGGTDTQYF. The chain employs TRBV10-3 and TRBJ2-3; D is perhaps TRBD2 (5 bases). CDR3 length: 14 residues. In germline, CDR1 is ENHRY, CDR2 SYGVKD. V was clipped by 6 bases and J by 1 base, with 11 bases between them.

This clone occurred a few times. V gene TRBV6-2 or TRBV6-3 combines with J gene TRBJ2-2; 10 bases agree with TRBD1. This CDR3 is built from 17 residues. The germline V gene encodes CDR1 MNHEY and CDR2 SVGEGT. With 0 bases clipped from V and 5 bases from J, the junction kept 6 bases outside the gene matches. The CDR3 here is CASSYSRTGGRTGELFF. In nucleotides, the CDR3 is TGTGCCAGCAGTTACTCAAGGACAGGGGGGCGTACCGGGGAGCTGTTTTTT.

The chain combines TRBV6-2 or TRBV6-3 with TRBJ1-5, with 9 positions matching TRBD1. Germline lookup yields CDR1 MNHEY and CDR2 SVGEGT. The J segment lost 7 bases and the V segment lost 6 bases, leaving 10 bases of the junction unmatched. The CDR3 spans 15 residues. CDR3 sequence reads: CASSTRQGVSQPQHF. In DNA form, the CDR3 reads TGTGCCAGCAGCACCAGACAGGGGGTGAGCCAGCCCCAGCATTTT.

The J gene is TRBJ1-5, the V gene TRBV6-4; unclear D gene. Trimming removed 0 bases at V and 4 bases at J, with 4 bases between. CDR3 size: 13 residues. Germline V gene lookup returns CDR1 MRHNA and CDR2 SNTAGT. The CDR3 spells CASSDSPNQPQHF. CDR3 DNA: TGTGCCAGCAGTGACTCCCCGAATCAGCCCCAGCATTTT.

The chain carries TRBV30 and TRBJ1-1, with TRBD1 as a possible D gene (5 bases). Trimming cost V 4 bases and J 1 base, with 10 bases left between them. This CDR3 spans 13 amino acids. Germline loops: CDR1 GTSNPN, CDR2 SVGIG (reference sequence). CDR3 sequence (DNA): TGTGCCTGGAAAAGGCAGGGGAACACTGAAGCTTTCTTT. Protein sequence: CAWKRQGNTEAFF.